This T cell receptor (beta chain) was observed in a study of control samples from healthy donors and cancer patients. Trimming shortened V by 1 base and J by 5 bases, and 5 bases separated the two germline ends. The CDR3 length is 12 residues. The germline gives CDR1 MNHNS, CDR2 SASEGT. Method: immunoSEQ multiplex PCR; TCRdb's copy keeps in-frame clones and lacks some. Among 110,000 or so clones listed, 90% were seen once. The V call is TRBV6-1, the J call TRBJ1-1, with D hard to call. Sequencing was performed on blood. The sequence was collected from a human donor in good health. The donor label of this sample is uncertain. The CDR3 region has the DNA TGTGCCAGCAGTGAAGTGGGAACTGAAGCTTTCTTT. Amino acid sequence: CASSEVGTEAFF.